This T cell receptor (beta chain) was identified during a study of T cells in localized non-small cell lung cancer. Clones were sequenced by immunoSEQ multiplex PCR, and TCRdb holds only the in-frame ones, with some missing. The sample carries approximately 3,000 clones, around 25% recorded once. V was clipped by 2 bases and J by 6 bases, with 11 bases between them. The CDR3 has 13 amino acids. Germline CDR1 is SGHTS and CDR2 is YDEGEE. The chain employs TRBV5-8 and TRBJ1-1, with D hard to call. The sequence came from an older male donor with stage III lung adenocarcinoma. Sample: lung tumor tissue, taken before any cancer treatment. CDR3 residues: CASSLGPLSEAFF. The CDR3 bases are TGTGCCAGCAGCTTAGGTCCGTTGTCTGAAGCTTTCTTT.